Listed below are T cell receptor beta chains from one sample, sequenced in a study of early T cells in non-severe SARS-CoV-2 infection. TCRdb called the 5' RACE reads again in MiXCR, with one record for every CDR3 protein. The sample holds some 97,000 distinct CDR3 sequences, 9.5% to 11% seen once. This sample comprised whole blood, obtained at baseline. The source is an adult who was a healthcare worker with PCR-confirmed SARS-CoV-2 infection or an uninfected control (not recorded which). Each CDR3 is given with its conserved first and last residue. Fields, in order: J gene, clone size, D gene, V gene, CDR3 protein, CDR3 DNA. A D gene is named only where the DNA matches it firmly. Clone size is stated in some rows and not others, as once, few, many or a class when expanded.

TRBJ1-2	many	NA	TRBV5-4	CASSSAAGINYGYTF	TGTGCCAGCAGCTCCGCCGCAGGAATTAACTATGGCTACACCTTC
TRBJ2-1	NA	TRBD2	TRBV7-9	CASSQLLRAGASYNEQFF	TGTGCCAGCAGCCAATTACTTCGCGCGGGAGCTTCATACAATGAGCAGTTCTTC
TRBJ2-3	few	TRBD2	TRBV25-1	CASSAPGLAGGGTDTQYF	TGTGCCAGCAGTGCTCCGGGACTAGCGGGGGGTGGCACAGATACGCAGTATTTT
TRBJ1-1	NA	NA	TRBV6-2/TRBV6-3	CASSGYQGRNEAFF	TGTGCCAGCAGTGGGTACCAGGGGAGGAATGAAGCTTTCTTT
TRBJ2-3	few	NA	TRBV9	CASSVAGFSTDTQYF	TGTGCCAGCAGCGTAGCGGGGTTTAGCACAGATACGCAGTATTTT
TRBJ2-3	few	NA	TRBV23-1	CASSLKYF	TGCGCCAGCAGTCTAAAGTATTTT
TRBJ2-3	NA	TRBD2	TRBV6-5	CASSYGRQFAGGMADTQYF	TGTGCCAGCAGTTACGGACGCCAATTCGCGGGAGGTATGGCGGATACGCAGTATTTT
TRBJ1-2	NA	TRBD1	TRBV14	CASSQGGQGGYTF	TGTGCCAGCAGCCAAGGGGGACAGGGAGGCTACACCTTC
TRBJ2-7	many	TRBD1	TRBV12-3/TRBV12-4	CASSWDRVTGEQYF	TGTGCCAGCAGCTGGGACAGGGTAACGGGTGAGCAGTACTTC
TRBJ2-3	NA	TRBD2	TRBV25-1	CASSPSGLAGDTQYF	TGTGCCAGCAGTCCCTCTGGACTAGCGGGAGATACGCAGTATTTT
TRBJ1-2	few	TRBD1	TRBV7-2	CASSLYGQGNYGYTF	TGTGCCAGCAGCTTATATGGACAGGGGAACTATGGCTACACCTTC
TRBJ2-7	NA	NA	TRBV25-1	CASSELAESYEQYF	TGTGCCAGCAGTGAATTAGCGGAGTCCTACGAGCAGTACTTC
TRBJ2-3	many	NA	TRBV3-1	CASSQGRNTQYF	TGTGCCAGCAGCCAAGGTCGAAATACGCAGTATTTT
TRBJ1-5	few	NA	TRBV7-2	CASSLVSGASYNQPQHF	TGTGCCAGCAGCTTAGTTTCAGGGGCCTCATACAATCAGCCCCAGCATTTT